This TCR beta chain was found in a study of T cells after yellow fever vaccination. In the study overall: Fractions of low cell number were prepared using SMART-Seq v4 Ultra Low Input. Study-wide findings and caveats: Researchers cautioned that FACS-sorted repertoires could harbor abundant clonotypes contaminating from the bulk population.

This clonotype was found a few times. Its target is not known. One entry per CDR3 protein results from TCRdb running MiXCR on the 5' RACE reads. The sample has approximately 510,000 distinct CDR3 sequences, roughly 22% seen once. Sequenced material: PBMCs, taken roughly 20 days after the first yellow fever vaccination. The sequence derives from a man aged 18-30 years who received the YFV17D yellow fever vaccine.

CDR3 residues: CASSQTGGGDTQYF. CDR3 coding DNA: TGCGCCAGCAGCCAAACAGGGGGAGGAGATACGCAGTATTTT. The chain is built from TRBV4-3 and TRBJ2-3; 8 bases line up with TRBD1. The germline gives CDR1 LGHNA, CDR2 YSLEER. Trimming took 2 bases from V and 5 from J; bases not matched to a gene: 3. The CDR3 sequence is 14 residues long.